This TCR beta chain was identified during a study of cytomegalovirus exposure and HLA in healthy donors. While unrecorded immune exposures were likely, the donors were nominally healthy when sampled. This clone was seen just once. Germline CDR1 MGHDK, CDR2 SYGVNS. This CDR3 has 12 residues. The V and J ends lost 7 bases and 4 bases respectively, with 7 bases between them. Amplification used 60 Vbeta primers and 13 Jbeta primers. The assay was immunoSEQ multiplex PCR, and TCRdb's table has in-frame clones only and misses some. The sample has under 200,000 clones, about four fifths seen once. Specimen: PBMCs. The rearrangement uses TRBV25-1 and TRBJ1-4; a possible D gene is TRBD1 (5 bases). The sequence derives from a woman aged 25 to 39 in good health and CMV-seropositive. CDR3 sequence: CASTRDNEKLFF. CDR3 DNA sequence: TGTGCCAGCACCAGGGATAATGAAAAACTGTTTTTT.